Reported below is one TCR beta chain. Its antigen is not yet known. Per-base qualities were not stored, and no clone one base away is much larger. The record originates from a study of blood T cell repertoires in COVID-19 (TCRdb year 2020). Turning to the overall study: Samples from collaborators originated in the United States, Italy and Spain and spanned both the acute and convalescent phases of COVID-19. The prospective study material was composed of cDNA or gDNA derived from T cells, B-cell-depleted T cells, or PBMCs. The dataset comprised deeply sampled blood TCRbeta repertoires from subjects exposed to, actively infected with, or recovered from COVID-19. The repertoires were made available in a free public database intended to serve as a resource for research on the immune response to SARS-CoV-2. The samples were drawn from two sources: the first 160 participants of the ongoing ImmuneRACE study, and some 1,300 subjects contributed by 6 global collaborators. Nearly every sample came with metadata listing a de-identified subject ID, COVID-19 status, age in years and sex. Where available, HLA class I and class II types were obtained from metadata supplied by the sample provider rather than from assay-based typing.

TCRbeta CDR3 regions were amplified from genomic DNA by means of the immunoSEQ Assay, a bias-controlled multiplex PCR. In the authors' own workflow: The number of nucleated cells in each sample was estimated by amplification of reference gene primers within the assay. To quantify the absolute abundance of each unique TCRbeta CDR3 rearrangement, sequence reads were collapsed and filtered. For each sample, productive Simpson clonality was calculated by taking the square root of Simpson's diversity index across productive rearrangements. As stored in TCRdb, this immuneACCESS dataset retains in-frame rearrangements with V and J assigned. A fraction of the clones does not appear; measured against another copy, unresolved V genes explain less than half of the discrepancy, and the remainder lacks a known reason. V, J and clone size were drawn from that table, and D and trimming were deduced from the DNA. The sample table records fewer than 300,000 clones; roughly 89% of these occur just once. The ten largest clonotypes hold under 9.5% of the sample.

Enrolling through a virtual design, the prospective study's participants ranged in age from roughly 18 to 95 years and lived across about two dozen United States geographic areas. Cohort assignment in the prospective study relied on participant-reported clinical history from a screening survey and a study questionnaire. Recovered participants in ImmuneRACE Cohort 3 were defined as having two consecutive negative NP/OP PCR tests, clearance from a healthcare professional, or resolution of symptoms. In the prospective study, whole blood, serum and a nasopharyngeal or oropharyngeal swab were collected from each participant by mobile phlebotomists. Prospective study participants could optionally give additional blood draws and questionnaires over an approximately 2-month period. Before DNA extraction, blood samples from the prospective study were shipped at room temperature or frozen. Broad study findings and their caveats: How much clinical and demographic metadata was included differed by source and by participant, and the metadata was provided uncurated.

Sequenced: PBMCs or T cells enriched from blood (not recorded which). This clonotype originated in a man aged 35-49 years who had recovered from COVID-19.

The CDR3 here reads CASRRGINQPQHF. In nucleotide form, the sequence is TGTGCCAGCCGCAGAGGGATCAATCAGCCCCAGCATTTT. The sequence joins TRBV6-5 to TRBJ1-5; the D gene is not confidently resolved. Counted from cysteine to phenylalanine, this CDR3 has 13 amino acids. The only DNA kept is the CDR3, 39 bases in frame from the first base. V sheds 8 bases and J sheds 3 bases, leaving 11 bases between their ends. Taken from the germline V gene, the CDR1 and CDR2 loops are MNHEY and SVGAGI.